This T cell receptor beta chain was sequenced in a study of radiation and T cells in renal cell carcinoma. Study summary: Nephrectomy followed 15 Gy stereotactic body radiation by 4 weeks.

This table comes from immunoSEQ multiplex PCR, and its TCRdb copy is limited to in-frame clones, with some not included. The sample carries around 76,000 clones, about 80% recorded once. Time point given: blood 2 weeks post-SBRT. Treatment specified: 15 Gy SBRT to primary tumor, nephrectomy 4 weeks later. After SBRT, blood was collected at 2 and 4 weeks, plus baseline. The CDR3 extends over 13 amino acids. Germline V CDR1 and CDR2: MDHEN, SYDVKM. Between the trimmed V and J ends, which lost 6 bases and 2 bases, there was a span of 11 bases. The sequences come from blood, collected from a patient whose treatment included radiotherapy and nephrectomy. This clonotype originated in a man between 60 and 70 years old with renal cell carcinoma. The chain carries TRBV28 and TRBJ2-7; TRBD1 might be the D (6 bases). The CDR3 region is CASRQTGTYEQYF. The CDR3 DNA reads as TGTGCCAGCAGACAGACAGGCACCTACGAGCAGTACTTC. The whole variable domain, remainder taken from reference TRBV28 and TRBJ2-7, is DVKVTQSSRYLVKRTGEKVFLECVQDMDHENMFWYRQDPGLGLRLIYFSYDVKMKEKGDIPEGYSVSREKKERFSLILESASTNQTSMYLCASRQTGTYEQYFGPGTRLTVT.